This T cell receptor beta chain came from a study of T-cell reconstitution after alpha-beta-depleted transplantation in children. Study-wide points: From newly produced T cells came most of the T-cell counts and diversity one year after transplant. Expanded clones from the graft, numbering several hundred, reportedly supplied alpha-beta T cells about two months after transplant.

Per germline, CDR1 KGHDR and CDR2 SFDVKD. V lost 4 bases, J lost 0 bases, and 3 bases stayed unmatched. The CDR3 spans 15 residues. The library targeted TCRbeta and was prepared with unique molecular identifiers. MiXCR, applied by TCRdb to the PCR reads, yields one record per CDR3 protein. The sample contains around 250,000 distinct CDR3 sequences, approximately 8.9% of which appear only once. This clonotype was picked up many times. What it binds is unknown. J is TRBJ2-3 and V is TRBV24-1, with TRBD1 matching 7 bases. Sequencing used PBMCs, mostly from graft donor cells, obtained 180 days after TCRalphabeta/CD19-depleted stem cell transplant. The TCR was taken from a male patient under 18 who had a stem cell transplant for acute lymphoblastic leukemia, so the T cells may come from the graft donor. CDR3 loop: CATSDRTGSTDTQYF. The CDR3 DNA reads as TGTGCCACCAGTGACCGGACAGGCAGCACAGATACGCAGTATTTT.